One T cell receptor (beta chain) is described in this entry. This sample stems from a study of T cells in Graves' hyperthyroidism and ophthalmopathy. Each person with ophthalmopathy scored at least 3 on the Clinical Activity Score, reached NOSPECS grade 4 or higher, and had been ill under 3 months. Patients having uncontrolled infection, another autoimmune disease, pregnancy or lactation were not included. CDR1 is LGHDT and CDR2 is YNNKEL in the germline V gene (reference sequence). V lost 0 bases to trimming and J lost 4 bases, with 9 bases between them. CDR3 size: 14 residues. RNA transcripts gave rise to amplified TCR beta CDR3 regions. The HTBI primer set was used in a first-round RT-PCR of the TCR CDR3. One entry per CDR3 protein results from TCRdb running MiXCR on the multiplex PCR reads. The sample consists of about half a million distinct CDR3 sequences, 22% of them appearing once.

This clonotype was sampled from a woman in her seventies with Graves' ophthalmopathy. The rearrangement uses TRBV3-1 and TRBJ1-1, with TRBD1 as a possible D gene (6 bases). Sequenced input: blood. CDR3 residues: CASSQEGGITEAFF. DNA of the CDR3: TGTGCCAGCAGCCAAGAAGGGGGGATCACTGAAGCTTTCTTT.